The 24 T cell receptor beta chains below all came from one sample that was sequenced in a study of blood T cell repertoires in COVID-19. Assay used: immunoSEQ multiplex PCR; TCRdb lists only in-frame clones, some missing. The sample carries about 280,000 clones, approximately 88% recorded once. The material sequenced was peripheral blood. The receptors were sampled from a woman between 40 and 50 years old who had recovered from COVID-19.

The V gene is TRBV7-9, the J gene TRBJ2-1, with 7 bases that match TRBD2. The CDR3 runs 15 residues. Germline V gene sequence: CDR1 SEHNR, CDR2 FQNEAQ (reference sequence). The trim removed 6 bases at V and 9 bases at J, leaving 14 bases unmatched. The CDR3 reads CASSTSGGSGIEQFF. DNA of the CDR3: TGTGCCAGCAGTACCTCGGGCGGGAGTGGTATTGAGCAGTTCTTC.

This chain joins TRBV6-5 and TRBJ2-1, with D possibly matching TRBD2 (7 bases). V lost 6 bases, J lost 7 bases, and 19 bases lay in between. This CDR3 region has 15 residues. The germline gives CDR1 MNHEY, CDR2 SVGAGI. The CDR3 reads CASRTEGGGYNEQFF. DNA for the CDR3: TGTGCCAGCAGGACCGAAGGGGGAGGGTATAATGAGCAGTTCTTC.

This rearrangement joins TRBV30 to TRBJ2-7; perhaps TRBD2 as D (5 bases). The germline V and J ends were trimmed by 0 bases and 2 bases, with 17 bases remaining between them. The length of the CDR3 is 16 residues. Per the germline V gene, CDR1 is GTSNPN and CDR2 is SVGIG (reference sequence). Here the CDR3 DNA reads TGTGCCTGGAGTGTAGGGCGCCTAGCATGGACCTACGAGCAGTACTTC. Protein product: CAWSVGRLAWTYEQYF.

The V gene is TRBV24-1, the J gene TRBJ1-5, with 10 bases lining up with TRBD1. J was trimmed by 0 bases and V by 8 bases; bases with no gene match: 6. CDR3 length: 16 residues. CDR1 and CDR2 from the germline V gene are KGHDR and SFDVKD. The CDR3 is CATTGTGALSNQPQHF. DNA of the CDR3: TGTGCCACCACCGGGACAGGGGCCCTTAGCAATCAGCCCCAGCATTTT.

V usage is TRBV2 and J usage is TRBJ2-1, with 12 bases fitting TRBD2. This CDR3 region has 16 residues. Germline values: CDR1 SNHLY, CDR2 FYNNEI. Unmatched junction bases numbered 12, after V lost 8 bases and J lost 7 bases. The CDR3 reads CASGHTSGRSRNEQFF. The CDR3 DNA reads TGTGCCAGCGGGCACACTAGCGGGAGGTCGCGGAATGAGCAGTTCTTC. Supplemented by reference TRBV2 and TRBJ2-1, the full variable domain reads EPEVTQTPSHQVTQMGQEVILRCVPISNHLYFYWYRQILGQKVEFLVSFYNNEISEKSEIFDDQFSVERPDGSNFTLKIRSTKLEDSAMYFCASGHTSGRSRNEQFFGPGTRLTVL.

The V call is TRBV9, the J call TRBJ2-2, with a weak D call TRBD1 (5 bases). V was pared by 3 bases and J by 4 bases, with 7 bases between. The CDR3 loop spans 13 amino acids. Germline lookup yields CDR1 SGDLS and CDR2 YYNGEE. The CDR3 spells CASSAGFTGELFF. DNA of the CDR3: TGTGCCAGCAGCGCAGGGTTCACCGGGGAGCTGTTTTTT.

The J gene is TRBJ2-7, the V gene TRBV19; D is perhaps TRBD1 (5 bases). Trimming pared 1 base from V and 3 bases from J, leaving 16 bases between. Germline CDR1 is LNHDA and CDR2 is SQIVND (reference sequence). The CDR3 totals 16 residues. DNA for the CDR3: TGTGCCAGTAGTATAGTGCCCGGCAGGGTCTTCTACGAGCAGTACTTC. This sequence encodes CASSIVPGRVFYEQYF. Full variable domain (rest looked up from reference TRBV19 and TRBJ2-7): DGGITQSPKYLFRKEGQNVTLSCEQNLNHDAMYWYRQDPGQGLRLIYYSQIVNDFQKGDIAEGYSVSREKKESFPLTVTSAQKNPTAFYLCASSIVPGRVFYEQYFGPGTRLTVT.

This chain connects TRBV28 to TRBJ2-5, with 12 bases that match TRBD2. CDR1 and CDR2 from the germline V gene are MDHEN and SYDVKM. J lost 0 bases, V lost 9 bases, and 5 bases had no gene match. The CDR3 is 15 amino acids. The CDR3: CASILAGGNQETQYF. The CDR3 bases are TGTGCCAGTATACTAGCGGGAGGTAACCAAGAGACCCAGTACTTC.

The V gene is TRBV9, the J gene TRBJ2-5; D possibly corresponds to TRBD1 (6 bases). Germline lookup yields CDR1 SGDLS and CDR2 YYNGEE. This CDR3 contains 15 residues. V lost 1 base and J lost 0, with 10 bases in between. In DNA form, the CDR3 reads TGTGCCAGCAGCGTACAGGGGATAAACCAAGAGACCCAGTACTTC. Protein product: CASSVQGINQETQYF.

The V and J genes are TRBV19 and TRBJ2-1; no clear D gene. V was pared by 3 bases and J by 4 bases, with 7 bases between. This CDR3 region has 13 residues. The germline V gene has CDR1 LNHDA and CDR2 SQIVND (reference sequence). CDR3 DNA sequence: TGTGCCAGTAGTATTCGTCTATACAATGAGCAGTTCTTC. This encodes CASSIRLYNEQFF.

This chain joins TRBV11-3 and TRBJ1-1; D uncertain. The CDR3 length is 16 residues. CDR1 is SGHNT, CDR2 YENEEA, per germline. V was trimmed by 5 bases and J by 7 bases, leaving 23 bases between them. The CDR3 sequence: CASSTLSQYISGEAFF. CDR3 coding DNA: TGTGCCAGCAGCACCTTGTCCCAATATATTAGCGGTGAAGCTTTCTTT. The full variable domain, completed using reference TRBV11-3 and TRBJ1-1, is EAGVVQSPRYKIIEKKQPVAFWCNPISGHNTLYWYLQNLGQGPELLIRYENEEAVDDSQLPKDRFSAERLKGVDSTLKIQPAELGDSAVYLCASSTLSQYISGEAFFGQGTRLTVV.

The chain carries TRBV6-5 and TRBJ2-1; D may be TRBD1 (5 bases). CDR3 size: 15 residues. Per the germline V gene, CDR1 is MNHEY and CDR2 is SVGAGI. Deletions cut 7 bases from V and 0 bases from J, with 13 bases between. The CDR3: CASTEGHSSYNEQFF. The DNA for the CDR3 is TGTGCCAGCACCGAAGGACACTCCTCCTACAATGAGCAGTTCTTC.

The chain employs TRBV19 and TRBJ1-1; D unclear. The V gene's germline CDR1 is LNHDA and CDR2 SQIVND (reference sequence). The length of the CDR3 is 14 residues. Trimming removed 7 bases at V and 1 base at J, with 13 bases between. The CDR3: CASTRGGQNTEAFF. DNA for the CDR3: TGTGCCAGTACCCGGGGTGGGCAGAACACTGAAGCTTTCTTT.

V usage is TRBV11-3 and J usage is TRBJ2-1, with D perhaps TRBD1 (5 bases). CDR1 is SGHNT and CDR2 is YENEEA in the germline V gene. CDR3 size: 16 residues. V was pared by 5 bases and J by 0 bases, with 14 bases between. Here the CDR3 DNA reads TGTGCCAGCAGCCCTAGTCACGGACACTCCTACAATGAGCAGTTCTTC. It translates to CASSPSHGHSYNEQFF.

The chain uses TRBV7-8 and TRBJ1-2; a weak D match, TRBD1 (5 bases). Germline V CDR1 and CDR2: SGHVS, FQNEAQ. The CDR3 totals 14 residues. V was clipped by 0 bases and J by 2 bases, with 7 bases between them. The CDR3: CASSLARDNYGYTF. CDR3 coding DNA: TGTGCCAGCAGCTTAGCGCGGGACAACTATGGCTACACCTTC.

J is TRBJ2-2 and V is TRBV27; 8 positions agree with TRBD2. Germline CDR1 reads MNHEY; CDR2 reads SMNVEV (reference sequence). The V segment lost 5 bases and the J segment 5 bases; nucleotides outside the gene matches: 10. The CDR3 loop spans 16 amino acids. This CDR3 reads CASSPAGTSGTGELFF. For the CDR3, the DNA is TGTGCCAGCAGTCCGGCCGGGACTAGTGGAACCGGGGAGCTGTTTTTT.

This clone showed up just once. The CDR3 DNA sequence: TGTGCCAGCGCCCGATCTAGCGTCAATGAGCAGTTCTTC. Protein: CASARSSVNEQFF. The chain recombines TRBV7-3 with TRBJ2-1; D might be TRBD2 (6 bases). The length of the CDR3 is 13 residues. Trimming cost V 8 bases and J 6 bases, with 14 bases left between them. The germline V gene has CDR1 SGHTA and CDR2 FQGTGA.

The chain employs TRBV11-2 and TRBJ2-1; 8 bases agree with TRBD2. Germline V gives CDR1 SGHAT, CDR2 FQNNGV. J was trimmed by 7 bases and V by 2 bases; bases with no gene match: 4. The CDR3 has 14 residues. CDR3 amino acids: CASSLLAGLNEQFF. The DNA for the CDR3 is TGTGCCAGCAGCTTACTAGCGGGTTTAAATGAGCAGTTCTTC.

J is TRBJ2-5 and V is TRBV7-9; the D gene is possibly TRBD1 (6 bases). CDR1 SEHNR and CDR2 FQNEAQ come from the germline V gene (reference sequence). Trimming shortened V by 4 bases and J by 3 bases, and 9 bases separated the two germline ends. This CDR3 is built from 13 residues. Here the CDR3 DNA reads TGTGCCAGCAGCTGGGGACACGAAGAGACCCAGTACTTC. Protein sequence: CASSWGHEETQYF.

The genes are TRBV29-1 and TRBJ2-5, with 8 bases lining up with TRBD1. The CDR3 is 14 amino acids. The ends lost 1 base at V and 3 bases at J; junction bases unmatched: 4. Looked up from germline, CDR1 is SQVTM and CDR2 is ANQGSEA. The DNA for the CDR3 is TGCAGCGTTGAAGTGACAGGGGCTGAAGAGACCCAGTACTTC. Its translation: CSVEVTGAEETQYF.

This chain links TRBV10-1 with TRBJ2-1; D unclear. The V end was cut by 4 bases, the J end by 9 bases, with 13 bases between. In germline, CDR1 is WNHNN, CDR2 SYGVQD (reference sequence). This CDR3 is built from 13 residues. The CDR3: CASSGLTTGEQFF. The CDR3 coding sequence is TGCGCCAGCAGTGGGCTAACGACTGGTGAGCAGTTCTTC.

The chain combines TRBV7-6 with TRBJ2-7; 8 bases match TRBD2. This CDR3 has 14 amino acids. Losses at the gene ends were 4 bases for V and 4 bases for J; bases not matched to a gene: 6. The V gene's germline CDR1 is SGHVS and CDR2 FNYEAQ. The CDR3 bases are TGTGCCAGCAGCTCCGGGACTAGTTTTTACGAGCAGTACTTC. This codes for CASSSGTSFYEQYF. The variable domain in full, with the rest retrieved from reference TRBV7-6 and TRBJ2-7, is GAGVSQSPRYKVTKRGQDVALRCDPISGHVSLYWYRQALGQGPEFLTYFNYEAQQDKSGLPNDRFSAERPEGSISTLTIQRTEQRDSAMYRCASSSGTSFYEQYFGPGTRLTVT.

V and J are TRBV3-1 (or the pseudogene TRBV3-2) and TRBJ1-1; 7 bases agree with TRBD1. The V and J ends lost 3 bases and 2 bases, in that order; junction bases with no gene match: 3. Germline V gives CDR1 LGHDT, CDR2 YNNKEL (reference sequence). The CDR3 consists of 14 residues. DNA for the CDR3: TGTGCCAGCAGCCAGAGACAGGGTAACACTGAAGCTTTCTTT. This gives the protein CASSQRQGNTEAFF.

The chain recombines TRBV10-2 with TRBJ2-2; 9 bases line up with TRBD2. J was trimmed by 3 bases and V by 3 bases; bases with no gene match: 5. Germline CDR1 and CDR2: WSHSY and SAAADI. The CDR3 consists of 16 residues. CDR3 DNA: TGCGCCAGCAGTGACGCTAGCGGGGTAGACACCGGGGAGCTGTTTTTT. Translating it yields CASSDASGVDTGELFF.